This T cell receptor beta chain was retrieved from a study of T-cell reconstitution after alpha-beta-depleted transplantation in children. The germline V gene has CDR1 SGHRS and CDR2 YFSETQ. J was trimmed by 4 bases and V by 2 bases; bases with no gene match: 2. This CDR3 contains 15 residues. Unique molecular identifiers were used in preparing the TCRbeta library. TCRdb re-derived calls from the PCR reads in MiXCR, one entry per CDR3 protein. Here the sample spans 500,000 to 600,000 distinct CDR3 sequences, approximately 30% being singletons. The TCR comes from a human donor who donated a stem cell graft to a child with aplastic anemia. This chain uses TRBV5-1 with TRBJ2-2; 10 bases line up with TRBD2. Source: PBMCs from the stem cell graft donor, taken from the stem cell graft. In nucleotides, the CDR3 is TGCGCCAGCAGCTTCACTAGCGGGACCACCGGGGAGCTGTTTTTT. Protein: CASSFTSGTTGELFF.